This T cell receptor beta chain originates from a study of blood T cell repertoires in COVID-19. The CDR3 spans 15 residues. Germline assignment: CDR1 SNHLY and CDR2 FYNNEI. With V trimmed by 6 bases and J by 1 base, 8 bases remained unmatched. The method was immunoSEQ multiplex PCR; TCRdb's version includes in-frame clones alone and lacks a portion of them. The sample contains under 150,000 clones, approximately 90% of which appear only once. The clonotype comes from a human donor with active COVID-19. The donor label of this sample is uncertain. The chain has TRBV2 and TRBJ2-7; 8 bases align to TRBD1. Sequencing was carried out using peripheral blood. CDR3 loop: CASRNRTGRSYEQYF. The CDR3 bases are TGTGCCAGCAGGAACCGGACAGGGAGGTCCTACGAGCAGTACTTC.